This record covers a single T cell receptor beta chain. Its binding antigen is unknown. No much larger clone is present one base from it, and per-base qualities are unavailable. TCRbeta CDR3 regions were amplified from genomic DNA using the immunoSEQ Assay, a bias-controlled multiplex PCR. The original methods were these. The number of nucleated cells in each sample was estimated by amplification of reference gene primers within the assay. To quantify the absolute abundance of each unique TCRbeta CDR3 rearrangement, sequence reads were collapsed and filtered. Productive Simpson clonality was computed per sample as the square root of Simpson's diversity index over productive rearrangements. TCRdb carries this immuneACCESS record with in-frame sequences only. Its versions omit some clonotypes, under half of them owing to an unresolved V gene in the studies checked, with the rest unexplained. Clonal size and the V and J genes are those of that table, whereas D and trimming came from the DNA. The sample table lists around 130,000 clones, approximately 84% of them with a count of one. About a sixth of the sample comes from the top ten.

A distance of 10 bases separates the germline ends of V and J, which lose 0 bases and 1 base respectively. CDR1 LGHNA and CDR2 YSLEER were looked up in the germline V gene. The CDR3, cysteine through phenylalanine, is 17 amino acids long. The only DNA kept is the CDR3, 51 bases in frame from the first base. This entry is derived from a study of blood T cell repertoires in COVID-19 (dated by TCRdb to 2020 to 2022). A note on the overall study: Samples from collaborators originated in the United States, Italy and Spain and spanned both the acute and convalescent phases of COVID-19. Where available, HLA class I and class II types were taken from metadata supplied by the sample provider and were not determined by assay-based typing. Subjects who had been exposed to COVID-19, were actively infected with it, or had recovered from it provided the deeply sampled blood TCRbeta repertoires that made up the dataset. The material from the prospective study consisted of cDNA or gDNA derived from T cells, B-cell-depleted T cells, or PBMCs. The repertoires were made available in a free public database intended to serve as a resource for research on the immune response to SARS-CoV-2. Sample metadata almost always included a de-identified subject ID, COVID-19 status, age in years and sex. Samples came from the ongoing ImmuneRACE study (first 160 participants) plus 1,254 subjects from 6 global collaborators. Paper-wide results and their limitations: How much clinical and demographic metadata was included differed by source and by participant, and the metadata was provided uncurated.

The collaborating institutions used their own protocols to collect whole blood in K2EDTA tubes. For TCRbeta analysis, collaborator samples were shipped as frozen whole blood, as isolated PBMCs, or as DNA extracted from either sample type. The receptor's source is an elderly woman with acute or convalescent COVID-19. Sequenced: peripheral blood. The chain couples TRBV4-3 to TRBJ2-6, with the D segment identity uncertain. The sequenced DNA: TGCGCCAGCAGCCAAGATTGGTCGGGTTCTGGGGCCAACGTCCTGACTTTC. Its product reads: CASSQDWSGSGANVLTF.